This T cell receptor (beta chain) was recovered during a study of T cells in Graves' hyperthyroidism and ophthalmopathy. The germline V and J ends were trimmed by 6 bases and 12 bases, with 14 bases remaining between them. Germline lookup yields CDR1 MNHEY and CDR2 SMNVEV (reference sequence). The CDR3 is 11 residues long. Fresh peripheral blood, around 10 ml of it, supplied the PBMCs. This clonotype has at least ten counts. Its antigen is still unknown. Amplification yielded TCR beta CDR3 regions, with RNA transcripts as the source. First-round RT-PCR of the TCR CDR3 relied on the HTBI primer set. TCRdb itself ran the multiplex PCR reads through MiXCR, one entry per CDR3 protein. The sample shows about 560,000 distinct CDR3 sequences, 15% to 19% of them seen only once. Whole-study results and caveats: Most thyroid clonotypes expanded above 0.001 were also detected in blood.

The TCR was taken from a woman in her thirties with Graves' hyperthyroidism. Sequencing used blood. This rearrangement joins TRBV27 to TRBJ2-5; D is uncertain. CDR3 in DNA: TGTGCCAGCAGAAAGGGCCCGTATGAGTACTTC. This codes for CASRKGPYEYF.